The 28 T cell receptor beta chains below were found in one sample sequenced in a study of blood T cell repertoires in COVID-19. Sequencing was performed with immunoSEQ multiplex PCR; in TCRdb, only in-frame clones are kept and a portion is missing. Of some 230,000 clones listed, around 80% are singletons. The source material was PBMCs or T cells enriched from blood (not recorded which). Receptors were obtained from a man aged 40-50 years who had recovered from COVID-19.

The genes are TRBV25-1 and TRBJ2-7, with D tentatively TRBD1 or TRBD2 (5 bases each). Germline V gene lookup returns CDR1 MGHDK and CDR2 SYGVNS. V was shortened by 7 bases and J by 6 bases, with 16 bases between the two germline ends. The CDR3 is 13 residues long. The CDR3 bases are TGTGCCAGCACTGACAGAATGAGGGTCGAGCAGTACTTC. Its translation is CASTDRMRVEQYF.

The chain employs TRBV6-9 and TRBJ1-6, with no clear D. V lost 8 bases and J lost 9, with 11 bases in between. Germline assignment: CDR1 MNHGY and CDR2 SVAAGI. The CDR3 runs to 12 residues. CDR3: CASDTSPSPLHF. As DNA, the CDR3 is TGTGCCAGCGACACCAGCCCTTCACCCCTCCACTTT.

The chain combines TRBV19 with TRBJ1-5; D is perhaps TRBD1 (5 bases). Germline CDR1 reads LNHDA; CDR2 reads SQIVND (reference sequence). The CDR3 consists of 16 residues. V dropped 7 bases and J dropped 1 base, with 17 bases sitting between them. The CDR3 spells CASKGRGFRSNQPQHF. The DNA for the CDR3 is TGTGCCAGTAAAGGCCGGGGGTTCAGGAGCAATCAGCCCCAGCATTTT.

V usage is TRBV30 and J usage is TRBJ2-3; D is possibly TRBD2 (5 bases). The CDR3 length is 15 residues. Deletions cut 1 base from V and 3 bases from J, with 14 bases between. Germline CDR1 is GTSNPN and CDR2 is SVGIG (reference sequence). CDR3 sequence reads: CAWSGRNQRTDTQYF. Written as DNA, the CDR3 is TGTGCCTGGAGTGGGAGGAATCAAAGGACAGATACGCAGTATTTT.

The V call is TRBV16, the J call TRBJ1-1; D gene uncertain. Trimming removed 4 bases at V and 0 bases at J, with 12 bases between. The CDR3 has 15 amino acids. Germline CDR1 KGHSY, CDR2 FQNENV. CDR3 protein: CASSPASQMNTEAFF. The CDR3 nucleotides are TGTGCCAGCAGCCCAGCTAGCCAGATGAACACTGAAGCTTTCTTT. Combining the CDR3 with reference TRBV16 and TRBJ1-1 gives the whole variable domain GEEVAQTPKHLVRGEGQKAKLYCAPIKGHSYVFWYQQVLKNEFKFLISFQNENVFDETGMPKERFSAKCLPNSPCSLEIQATKLEDSAVYFCASSPASQMNTEAFFGQGTRLTVV.

The genes are TRBV5-1 and TRBJ1-3; weak D call: TRBD1 (6 bases). The CDR3 extends over 15 amino acids. In germline, CDR1 is SGHRS, CDR2 YFSETQ. Trimming cost V 3 bases and J 0 bases, with 10 bases left between them. The DNA of the CDR3 is TGCGCCAGCAGCTCCGGACAGTTCTCTGGAAACACCATATATTTT. It yields the protein CASSSGQFSGNTIYF.

The chain joins TRBV5-4 to TRBJ2-7; D might be TRBD1 (6 bases). The V and J ends lost 4 bases and 2 bases respectively, with 13 bases between them. Germline-derived CDR1 and CDR2 are SGHNT and YYREEE (reference sequence). This CDR3 has 14 amino acids. The DNA for the CDR3 is TGTGCCAGCAGCGGGGGCGGGTCAACCTACGAGCAGTACTTC. This sequence encodes CASSGGGSTYEQYF.

This clone was observed a handful of times. The chain couples TRBV7-3 to TRBJ2-1; TRBD2 matches 8 bases. The CDR3 loop spans 18 amino acids. V gave up 2 bases and J gave up 4 bases; unmatched junction bases: 13. Germline CDR1 SGHTA, CDR2 FQGTGA. CDR3 region: CASSLSPSGSGVYNEQFF. Written as DNA, the CDR3 is TGTGCCAGCAGCTTATCCCCCTCGGGTAGCGGGGTTTACAATGAGCAGTTCTTC.

This clone showed up just a few times. The CDR3 here is CASRPGLASDTQYF. CDR3 nucleotides: TGTGCCAGCAGGCCCGGACTAGCATCCGATACGCAGTATTTT. This chain joins TRBV9 and TRBJ2-3, with TRBD2 matching 8 bases. V gave up 5 bases and J gave up 6 bases; unmatched junction bases: 8. Per the germline V gene, CDR1 is SGDLS and CDR2 is YYNGEE. This CDR3 spans 14 amino acids.

The V gene is TRBV28, the J gene TRBJ1-6; D is perhaps TRBD1 (5 bases). Germline assignment: CDR1 MDHEN and CDR2 SYDVKM. The CDR3 sequence is 12 residues long. V lost 7 bases to trimming and J lost 15 bases, with 16 bases between them. CDR3 protein: CASTLRSGVLHF. In DNA, the CDR3 is TGTGCCAGCACTCTTCGCTCGGGGGTCCTCCACTTT.

V usage is TRBV7-9 and J usage is TRBJ1-4; 8 bases are a match to TRBD1. In germline, CDR1 is SEHNR, CDR2 FQNEAQ (reference sequence). This CDR3 comprises 17 residues. The trim removed 8 bases at V and 8 bases at J, leaving 19 bases unmatched. CDR3 DNA: TGTGCCAGCGACGACGAACGGGGAGGGACAGGTAGAGAAAAACTGTTTTTT. This translates into CASDDERGGTGREKLFF.

The chain joins TRBV7-2 to TRBJ2-3; 7 bases fit TRBD2. CDR1 is SGHTA and CDR2 is FQGNSA in the germline V gene. This CDR3 contains 17 residues. Unmatched junction bases numbered 7, after V lost 1 base and J lost 0 bases. This CDR3 reads CASSLGLTSRSTDTQYF. DNA for the CDR3: TGTGCCAGCAGCTTAGGGTTGACTAGCAGGAGCACAGATACGCAGTATTTT.

In its sample, this clone was seen a few times. The gene calls are TRBV7-9 and TRBJ2-7; tentatively, D is TRBD2 (5 bases). The CDR3 covers 14 residues. The germline V gene encodes CDR1 SEHNR and CDR2 FQNEAQ (reference sequence). V was pared by 4 bases and J by 3 bases, with 13 bases between. For the CDR3, the DNA is TGTGCCAGCAGCTCCCGGGATCGAAACTACGAGCAGTACTTC. Encoded protein: CASSSRDRNYEQYF.

The chain employs TRBV5-1 and TRBJ2-3; 11 bases map to TRBD1. Germline V CDR1 and CDR2: SGHRS, YFSETQ. CDR3 length: 16 residues. V shed 5 bases, J shed 0 bases, and the junction held 5 bases outside the gene matches. The CDR3 spells CASRPGTGGSTDTQYF. DNA of the CDR3: TGCGCCAGCAGGCCCGGGACAGGGGGTAGCACAGATACGCAGTATTTT.

The chain uses TRBV4-2 and TRBJ2-3; TRBD2 aligns across 11 bases. This CDR3 is 17 amino acids long. Germline CDR1 reads LGHNA; CDR2 reads YNFKEQ. After removal of 0 bases from V and 2 bases from J, the junction contained 4 bases not matched to a gene. CDR3: CASSQELAGGPTDTQYF. CDR3 DNA: TGTGCCAGCAGCCAAGAGTTAGCGGGGGGGCCCACAGATACGCAGTATTTT.

The chain couples TRBV21-1 to TRBJ2-3; the listed D gene, TRBD1, was not tested against the DNA. TRBV21-1 is a pseudogene segment. This CDR3 has 16 amino acids. CDR3 DNA: TGTGCCAGCAGCAAAGAGGGACAGGGGGACACAGATACGCAGTATTTT. This sequence encodes CASSKEGQGDTDTQYF.

A few counts support this clone. The chain couples TRBV6-4 to TRBJ2-1; the match to TRBD2 covers 7 bases. V was clipped by 2 bases and J by 2 bases; unmatched bases: 3. Germline V CDR1 and CDR2: MRHNA, SNTAGT. The CDR3 contains 15 residues. CDR3 sequence reads: CASSDQAGPYNEQFF. DNA for the CDR3: TGTGCCAGCAGTGACCAAGCGGGACCCTACAATGAGCAGTTCTTC.

The chain uses TRBV18 and TRBJ1-5; tentatively, D is TRBD1 (5 bases). Trimming cost V 2 bases and J 4 bases, with 15 bases left between them. Germline V gives CDR1 KGHSH, CDR2 LQKENI. The CDR3 sequence is 16 residues long. CDR3 sequence reads: CASSPVEGEGNQPQHF. The CDR3 DNA follows: TGTGCCAGCTCACCAGTGGAAGGGGAGGGGAATCAGCCCCAGCATTTT.

The chain is built from TRBV2 and TRBJ2-1; D gene uncertain. The CDR3 consists of 13 residues. The germline V and J ends were trimmed by 1 base and 5 bases, with 6 bases remaining between them. Germline lookup yields CDR1 SNHLY and CDR2 FYNNEI. DNA of the CDR3: TGTGCCAGCAGTGAAGTAGTCCACAATGAGCAGTTCTTC. Amino acids: CASSEVVHNEQFF.

The J gene is TRBJ1-2, the V gene TRBV7-9; D gene unclear. Germline CDR1 SEHNR, CDR2 FQNEAQ (reference sequence). V lost 1 base, J lost 8 bases, and 14 bases lay in between. The CDR3 spans 14 residues. In nucleotides, the CDR3 is TGTGCCAGCAGCTTAGATTTGGCCCGGGGAGGCTACACCTTC. Protein sequence: CASSLDLARGGYTF.

The J gene is TRBJ1-2, the V gene TRBV5-1; 10 positions match TRBD1. With V trimmed by 3 bases and J by 4 bases, 3 bases remained unmatched. The V gene's germline CDR1 is SGHRS and CDR2 YFSETQ. The CDR3 contains 14 residues. CDR3 residues: CASSSGTGAYGYTF. The CDR3 coding sequence is TGCGCCAGCAGCTCCGGGACAGGGGCCTATGGCTACACCTTC.

CDR3 DNA: TGTGCCAGCGCCGGGGACAGGGGGAACTATGGCTACACCTTC. This codes for CASAGDRGNYGYTF. The chain carries TRBV10-3 and TRBJ1-2; 11 bases align to TRBD1. Germline loops: CDR1 ENHRY, CDR2 SYGVKD. V was pared by 10 bases and J by 2 bases, with 6 bases of the junction left unmatched. The CDR3 is 14 residues long.

The chain carries TRBV28 and TRBJ2-1; 7 bases map to TRBD2. Trimming cost V 3 bases and J 6 bases; bases outside gene matches: 5. Germline CDR1 is MDHEN and CDR2 is SYDVKM. CDR3 size: 14 residues. Here the CDR3 reads CASSFGGRANEQFF. DNA for the CDR3: TGTGCCAGCAGTTTTGGGGGGAGGGCCAATGAGCAGTTCTTC. The full variable domain, in which reference TRBV28 and TRBJ2-1 provide the parts outside the CDR3, is DVKVTQSSRYLVKRTGEKVFLECVQDMDHENMFWYRQDPGLGLRLIYFSYDVKMKEKGDIPEGYSVSREKKERFSLILESASTNQTSMYLCASSFGGRANEQFFGPGTRLTVL.

This chain connects TRBV4-2 to TRBJ1-2; 7 positions match TRBD1. This CDR3 region has 14 residues. After removal of 3 bases from V and 8 bases from J, the junction contained 9 bases not matched to a gene. CDR1 LGHNA and CDR2 YNFKEQ come from the germline V gene. In DNA form, the CDR3 reads TGTGCCAGCAGCCACGGACAGGTCGGAGGGGGCTACACCTTC. Translated, it gives CASSHGQVGGGYTF.

The chain links TRBV28 to TRBJ2-7; D may be TRBD1 (5 bases). Trimming shortened V by 7 bases and J by 3 bases, and 10 bases separated the two germline ends. This CDR3 is 12 amino acids long. The germline CDR1 and CDR2 sequences are MDHEN and SYDVKM. The CDR3 region is CASTGRHYEQYF. The CDR3 DNA sequence: TGTGCCAGCACAGGGCGGCACTACGAGCAGTACTTC.

The genes are TRBV27 and TRBJ1-1; D possibly corresponds to TRBD1 (6 bases). This CDR3 has 14 amino acids. Germline V gene data show CDR1 as MNHEY and CDR2 as SMNVEV (reference sequence). V lost 6 bases and J lost 11, with 22 bases in between. The CDR3 nucleotides are TGTGCCAGCAGCAGAAATCCGGGACAACAAGGGGCTTTCTTT. Residues: CASSRNPGQQGAFF.

There are a few counts of this clone. The rearrangement joins TRBV2 to TRBJ2-5; a weak D match, TRBD2 (5 bases). The V gene lost 10 bases and the J gene lost 1 base, with 10 bases spanning the gap. Germline V gives CDR1 SNHLY, CDR2 FYNNEI. This CDR3 is built from 12 residues. CDR3 loop: CATGLLQETQYF. The CDR3 nucleotides are TGTGCCACCGGACTGCTCCAAGAGACCCAGTACTTC.

V usage is TRBV5-4 and J usage is TRBJ2-7, with 16 bases fitting TRBD2. Unmatched junction bases numbered 8, after V lost 2 bases and J lost 6 bases. This CDR3 comprises 17 residues. Per the germline V gene, CDR1 is SGHNT and CDR2 is YYREEE (reference sequence). The CDR3 DNA is TGTGCCAGCAGCTTACTCCCGGGACTAGCGGGGGGGATCGAGCAGTACTTC. Translation: CASSLLPGLAGGIEQYF.